Detailed here is one T cell receptor beta chain. Using immunoSEQ multiplex PCR, the repertoire was profiled, and TCRdb retains in-frame clones only, with some absent. The repertoire includes about 480,000 clones, 79% of them detected once, and 10% to 15% sits in the top ten. The record originates from a study of shared clonotypes between healthy human individuals. All participating donors were Caucasian adults from Nashville, Tennessee. The specimen was PBMCs. The TCR comes from a woman in her thirties or forties in good health. Some clones in this sample may be carry-over from other donors' samples.

CDR3 region: CAISEVPSRGDEQFF. The CDR3 nucleotides read TGTGCCATCAGTGAGGTCCCCTCGAGGGGGGATGAGCAGTTCTTC. The chain couples TRBV10-3 to TRBJ2-1, with D perhaps given as TRBD1 or TRBD2 (6 bases each). The CDR3 is made up of 15 amino acids. Germline CDR1 ENHRY, CDR2 SYGVKD. The V and J ends lost 2 bases and 8 bases respectively, with 16 bases between them.